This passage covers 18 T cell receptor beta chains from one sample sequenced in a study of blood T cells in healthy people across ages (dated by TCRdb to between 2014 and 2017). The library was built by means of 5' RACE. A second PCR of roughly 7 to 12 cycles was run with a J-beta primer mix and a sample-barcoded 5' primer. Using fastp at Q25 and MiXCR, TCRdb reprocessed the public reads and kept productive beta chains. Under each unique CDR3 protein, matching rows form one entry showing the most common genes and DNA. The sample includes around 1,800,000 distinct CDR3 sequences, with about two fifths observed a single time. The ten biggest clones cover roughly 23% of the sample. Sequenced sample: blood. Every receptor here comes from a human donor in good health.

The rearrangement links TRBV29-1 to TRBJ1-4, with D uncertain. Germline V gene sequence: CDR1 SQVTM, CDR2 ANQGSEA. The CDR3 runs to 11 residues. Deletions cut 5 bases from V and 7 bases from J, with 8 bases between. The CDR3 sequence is CSVPGFEKLFF. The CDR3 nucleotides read TGCAGCGTTCCGGGCTTTGAAAAACTGTTTTTT.

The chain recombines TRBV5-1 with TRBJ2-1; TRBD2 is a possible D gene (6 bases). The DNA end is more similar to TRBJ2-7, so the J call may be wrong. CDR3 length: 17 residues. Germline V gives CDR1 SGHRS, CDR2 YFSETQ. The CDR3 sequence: CASSLTGGEDGKDEQYF. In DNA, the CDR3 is TGCGCCAGCAGCTTGACAGGCGGGGAGGACGGGAAAGACGAGCAGTACTTC.

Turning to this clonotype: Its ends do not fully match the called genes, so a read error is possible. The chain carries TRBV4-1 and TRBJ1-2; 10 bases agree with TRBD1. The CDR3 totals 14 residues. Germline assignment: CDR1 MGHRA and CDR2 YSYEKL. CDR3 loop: CASSQTGGYYGYTF. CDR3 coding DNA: TGTGCCAGCAGCCAGACAGGGGGCTACTATGGCTACACCTTC.

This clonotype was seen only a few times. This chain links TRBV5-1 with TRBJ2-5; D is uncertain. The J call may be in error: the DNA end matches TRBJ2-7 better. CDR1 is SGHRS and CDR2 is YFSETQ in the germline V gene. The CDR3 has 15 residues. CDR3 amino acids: CASSLPLTGTHEQYF. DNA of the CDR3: TGCGCCAGCAGCTTGCCATTGACGGGTACCCACGAGCAGTACTTC.

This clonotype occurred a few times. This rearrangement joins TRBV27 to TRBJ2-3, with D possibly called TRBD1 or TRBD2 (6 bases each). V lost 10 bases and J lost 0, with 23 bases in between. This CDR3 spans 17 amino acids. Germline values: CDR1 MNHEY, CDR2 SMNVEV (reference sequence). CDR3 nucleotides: TGTGCCACCTCACGGGGGCCCCTTTATATTAGCACAGATACGCAGTATTTT. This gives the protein CATSRGPLYISTDTQYF.

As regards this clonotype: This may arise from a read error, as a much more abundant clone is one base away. The CDR3 reads CSARQVGSYSEQFF. Here the CDR3 DNA reads TGCAGTGCTAGGCAGGTGGGCTCCTACAGTGAGCAGTTCTTC. This sequence joins TRBV20-1 and TRBJ2-1, with D uncertain. This CDR3 has 14 amino acids. The germline V gene has CDR1 DFQATT and CDR2 SNEGSKA (reference sequence).

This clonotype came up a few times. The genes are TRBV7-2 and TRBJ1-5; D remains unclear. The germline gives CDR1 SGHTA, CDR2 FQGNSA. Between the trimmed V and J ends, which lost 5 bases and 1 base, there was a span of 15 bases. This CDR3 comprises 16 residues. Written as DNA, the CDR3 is TGTGCCAGCAGCGCCCCGGCGGGTGGAAGCAATCAGCCCCAGCATTTT. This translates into CASSAPAGGSNQPQHF.

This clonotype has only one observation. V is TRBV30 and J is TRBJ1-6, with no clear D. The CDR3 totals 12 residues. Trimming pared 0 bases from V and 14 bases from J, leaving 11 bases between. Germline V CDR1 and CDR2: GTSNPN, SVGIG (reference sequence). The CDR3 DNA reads TGTGCCTGGAGTGTATGGGCTGGATCCCTCCACTTT. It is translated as CAWSVWAGSLHF.

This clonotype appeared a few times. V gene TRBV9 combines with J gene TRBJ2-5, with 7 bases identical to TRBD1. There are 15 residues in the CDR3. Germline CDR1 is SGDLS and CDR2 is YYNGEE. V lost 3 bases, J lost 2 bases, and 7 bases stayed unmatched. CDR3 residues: CASSASGTEQETQYF. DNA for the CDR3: TGTGCCAGCAGCGCCTCCGGGACAGAACAAGAGACCCAGTACTTC.

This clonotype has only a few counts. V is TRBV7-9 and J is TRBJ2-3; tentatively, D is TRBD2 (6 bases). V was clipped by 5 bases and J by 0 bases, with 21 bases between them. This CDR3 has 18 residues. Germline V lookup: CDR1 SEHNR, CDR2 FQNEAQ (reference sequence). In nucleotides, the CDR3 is TGTGCCAGCAGCCCCACCGTGGGACTTCTGACTAGCACAGATACGCAGTATTTT. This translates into CASSPTVGLLTSTDTQYF.

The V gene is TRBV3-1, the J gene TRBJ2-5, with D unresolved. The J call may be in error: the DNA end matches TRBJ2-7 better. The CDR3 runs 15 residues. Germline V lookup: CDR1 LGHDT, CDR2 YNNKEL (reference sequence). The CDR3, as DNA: TGTGCCAGCAGCCCCCTAAACGACTTCACCTACGAGCAGTACTTC. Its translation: CASSPLNDFTYEQYF.

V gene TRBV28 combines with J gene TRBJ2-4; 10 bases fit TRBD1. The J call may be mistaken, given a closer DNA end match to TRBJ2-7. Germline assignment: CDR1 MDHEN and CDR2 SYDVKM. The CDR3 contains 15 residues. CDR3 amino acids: CASQDPRTGGYEQYF. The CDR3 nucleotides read TGTGCCAGCCAAGACCCCAGGACAGGGGGCTACGAGCAGTACTTC.

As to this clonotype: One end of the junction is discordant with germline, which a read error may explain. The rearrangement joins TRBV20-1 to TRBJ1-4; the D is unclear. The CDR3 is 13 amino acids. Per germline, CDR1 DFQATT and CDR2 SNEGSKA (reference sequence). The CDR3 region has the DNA TGCAGTACTAGAAAGGTAGTTGGTGAAAAACTGTTTTTT. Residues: CSTRKVVGEKLFF.

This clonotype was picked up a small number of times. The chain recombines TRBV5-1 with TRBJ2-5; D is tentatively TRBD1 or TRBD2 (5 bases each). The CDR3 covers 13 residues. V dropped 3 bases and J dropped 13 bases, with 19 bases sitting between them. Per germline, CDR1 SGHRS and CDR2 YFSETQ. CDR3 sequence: CASSYLGDSGTYF. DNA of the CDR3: TGCGCCAGCAGCTATCTTGGCGACTCCGGGACGTACTTC.

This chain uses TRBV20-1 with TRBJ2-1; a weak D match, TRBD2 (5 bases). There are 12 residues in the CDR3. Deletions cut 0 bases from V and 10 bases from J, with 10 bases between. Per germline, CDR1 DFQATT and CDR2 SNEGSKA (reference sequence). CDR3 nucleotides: TGCAGTGCTAGAGATCGTCCGGGGGAGCAGTTCTTC. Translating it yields CSARDRPGEQFF.

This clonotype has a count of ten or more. The CDR3 reads CSVDTGTGNYEQYF. Here the CDR3 DNA reads TGCAGCGTTGACACCGGGACAGGGAACTACGAGCAGTACTTC. This rearrangement joins TRBV29-1 to TRBJ2-7; TRBD1 aligns across 9 bases. The CDR3 extends over 14 amino acids. CDR1 and CDR2 from the germline V gene are SQVTM and ANQGSEA. After removal of 3 bases from V and 3 bases from J, the junction contained 6 bases not matched to a gene.

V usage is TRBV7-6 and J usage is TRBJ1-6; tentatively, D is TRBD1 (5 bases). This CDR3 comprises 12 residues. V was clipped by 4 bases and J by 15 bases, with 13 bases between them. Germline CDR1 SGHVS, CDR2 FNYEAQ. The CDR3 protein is CASSSSGRHLHF. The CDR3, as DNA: TGTGCCAGCAGCTCATCGGGACGACACCTCCACTTT.

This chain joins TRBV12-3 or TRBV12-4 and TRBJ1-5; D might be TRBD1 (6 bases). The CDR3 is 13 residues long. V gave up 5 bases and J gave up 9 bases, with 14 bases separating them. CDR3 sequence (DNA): TGTGCCAGCAGTCACAGGGCCATGGGGCCCCAGCATTTT. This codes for CASSHRAMGPQHF.